This T cell receptor beta chain was obtained from a study of a mutant IDH1 vaccine in newly diagnosed glioma. Time point specified: week 47, end of study. The vaccine gave 300 ug of a 20-mer mutant IDH1 peptide subcutaneously per dose. Data came from immunoSEQ multiplex PCR; TCRdb stores just in-frame clones and leaves some out. The table has over 45,000 clones, about 71% seen once. Germline trimming cut 7 bases from V and 5 bases from J; bases unmatched to any gene: 6. The germline gives CDR1 LNHDA, CDR2 SQIVND (reference sequence). The CDR3 runs to 13 residues. This clone was detected once. The antigen is undetermined.

The receptor comes from a man in his fifties or sixties with glioma. This chain connects TRBV19 to TRBJ2-3, with 7 nucleotides matching TRBD1. This specimen was PBMCs, taken from a glioma patient whose treatment included an IDH1 peptide vaccine. The CDR3 sequence: CASTDRVGDTQYF. The DNA for the CDR3 is TGTGCCAGTACTGACAGGGTTGGAGATACGCAGTATTTT.